This entry describes one T cell receptor (beta chain). Losses at the gene ends were 2 bases for V and 9 bases for J; bases not matched to a gene: 2. CDR3 size: 14 residues. The germline V gene has CDR1 MGHDK and CDR2 SYGVNS. The record originates from a study of T cells in Graves' hyperthyroidism and ophthalmopathy. The TCR beta CDR3 regions underwent amplification using RNA transcripts as the source. Researchers ran a first-round RT-PCR on the TCR CDR3 using the HTBI primer set. TCRdb called the multiplex PCR reads again in MiXCR, with one record for every CDR3 protein. Among about 540,000 distinct CDR3 sequences listed, under 60% were seen once.

This clonotype originated in a woman aged 18-35 years with Graves' hyperthyroidism. Sequencing was done on a sample of peripheral blood or thyroid tissue (not recorded which). This chain uses TRBV25-1 with TRBJ1-6; 9 bases are a match to TRBD1. For the CDR3, the DNA is TGTGCCAGCAGTGAACGGACAGGGGCTTCACCCCTCCACTTT. Its protein is CASSERTGASPLHF.